The sequence of this T cell receptor beta chain was determined in a study of tumour-infiltrating T cells in Burkitt lymphoma. Study-wide context: All epidemiological Burkitt lymphoma subtypes were represented in the cohort. Productive clonality predicted overall and progression-free survival. Broader study findings: Public clonotypes, several, appeared across numerous Burkitt lymphoma patients.

Generated by immunoSEQ multiplex PCR, the TCRdb table keeps only in-frame clones and is missing some. The data show under 2,000 clones, just over 40% seen once. As to this clone: Its antigen remains unidentified. One end of the junction is discordant with germline, which a read error may explain.

Sequencing was done on a sample of tumor tissue. The clonotype originates from a human donor with Burkitt lymphoma.

The CDR3 bases are TGCAATGCTAGTGAAGAGACCCAGTACTTC. It codes for CNASEETQYF. The rearrangement links TRBV20-1 to TRBJ2-5; D gene ambiguous. This CDR3 has 10 amino acids. Germline V gene data show CDR1 as DFQATT and CDR2 as SNEGSKA (reference sequence).